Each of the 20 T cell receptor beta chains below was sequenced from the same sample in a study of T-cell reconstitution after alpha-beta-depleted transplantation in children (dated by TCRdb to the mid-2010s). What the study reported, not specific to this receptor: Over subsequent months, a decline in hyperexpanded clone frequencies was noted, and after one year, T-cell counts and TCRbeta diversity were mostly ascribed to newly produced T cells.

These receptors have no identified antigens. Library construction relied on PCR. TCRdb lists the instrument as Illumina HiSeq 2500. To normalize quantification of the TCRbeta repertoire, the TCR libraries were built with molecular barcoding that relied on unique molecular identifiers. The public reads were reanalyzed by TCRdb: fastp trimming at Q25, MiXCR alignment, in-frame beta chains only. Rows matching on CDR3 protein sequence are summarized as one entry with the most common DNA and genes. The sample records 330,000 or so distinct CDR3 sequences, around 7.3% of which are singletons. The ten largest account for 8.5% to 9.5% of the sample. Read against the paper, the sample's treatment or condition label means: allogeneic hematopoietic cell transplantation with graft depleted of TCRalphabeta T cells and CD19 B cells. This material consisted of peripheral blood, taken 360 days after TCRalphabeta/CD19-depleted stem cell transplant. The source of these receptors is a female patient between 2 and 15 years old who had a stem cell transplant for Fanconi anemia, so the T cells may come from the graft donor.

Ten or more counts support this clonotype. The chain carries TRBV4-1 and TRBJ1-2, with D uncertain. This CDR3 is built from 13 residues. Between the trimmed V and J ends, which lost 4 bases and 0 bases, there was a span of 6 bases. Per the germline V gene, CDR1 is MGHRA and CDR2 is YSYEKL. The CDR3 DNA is TGCGCCAGCAGCCCGCTGTCTAACTATGGCTACACCTTC. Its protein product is CASSPLSNYGYTF.

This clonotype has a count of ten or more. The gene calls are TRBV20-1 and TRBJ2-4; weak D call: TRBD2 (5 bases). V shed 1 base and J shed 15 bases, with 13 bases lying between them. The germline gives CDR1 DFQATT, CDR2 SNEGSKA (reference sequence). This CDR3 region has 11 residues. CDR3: CSARARRKGYF. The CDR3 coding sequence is TGCAGTGCTAGAGCGAGGAGGAAAGGGTACTTC.

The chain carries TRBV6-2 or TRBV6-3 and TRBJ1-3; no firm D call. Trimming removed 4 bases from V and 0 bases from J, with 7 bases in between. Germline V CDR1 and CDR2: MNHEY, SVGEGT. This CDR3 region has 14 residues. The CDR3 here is CASSWASSGNTIYF. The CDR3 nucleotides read TGTGCCAGCAGTTGGGCCAGCTCTGGAAACACCATATATTTT.

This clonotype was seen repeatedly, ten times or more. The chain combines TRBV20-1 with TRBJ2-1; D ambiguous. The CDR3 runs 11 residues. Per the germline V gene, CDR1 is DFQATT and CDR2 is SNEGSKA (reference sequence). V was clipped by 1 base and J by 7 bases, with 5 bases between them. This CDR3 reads CSARVGNEQFF. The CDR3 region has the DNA TGCAGTGCTAGAGTGGGGAATGAGCAGTTCTTC.

CDR3 sequence reads: CASSLLPNTGSTTPMETQYF. The DNA for the CDR3 is TGTGCCAGCAGCTTACTACCTAACACCGGTAGCACTACCCCAATGGAGACCCAGTACTTC. The chain employs TRBV11-2 and TRBJ2-5; no firm D call. V lost 2 bases, J lost 5 bases, and 30 bases lay in between. This CDR3 region has 20 residues. Germline V gives CDR1 SGHAT, CDR2 FQNNGV.

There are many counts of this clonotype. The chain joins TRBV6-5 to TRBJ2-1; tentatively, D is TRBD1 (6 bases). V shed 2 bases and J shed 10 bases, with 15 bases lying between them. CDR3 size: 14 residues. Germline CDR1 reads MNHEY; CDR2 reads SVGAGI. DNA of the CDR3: TGTGCCAGCAGTTACGGGCAGGGGTACGAGGAGCAGTTCTTC. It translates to CASSYGQGYEEQFF.

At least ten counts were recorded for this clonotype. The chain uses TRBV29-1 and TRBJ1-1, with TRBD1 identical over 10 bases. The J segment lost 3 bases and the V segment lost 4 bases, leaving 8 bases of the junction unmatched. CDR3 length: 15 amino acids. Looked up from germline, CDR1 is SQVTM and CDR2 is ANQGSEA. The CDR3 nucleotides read TGCAGCGTTGTAGGGGGGACAGGGGTGGACACTGAAGCTTTCTTT. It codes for CSVVGGTGVDTEAFF.

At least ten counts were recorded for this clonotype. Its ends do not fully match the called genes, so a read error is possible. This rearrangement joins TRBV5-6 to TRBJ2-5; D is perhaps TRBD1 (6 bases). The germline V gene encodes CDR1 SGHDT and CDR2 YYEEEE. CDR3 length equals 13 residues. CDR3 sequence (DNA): TGTGCCAGCAGCTTGGGACAGGCCCAATCCTCCAACTTC. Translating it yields CASSLGQAQSSNF.

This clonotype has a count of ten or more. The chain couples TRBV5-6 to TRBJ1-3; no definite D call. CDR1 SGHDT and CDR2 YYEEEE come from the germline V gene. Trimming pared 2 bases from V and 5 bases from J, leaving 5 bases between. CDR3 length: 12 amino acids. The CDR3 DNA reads TGTGCCAGCAGCTTTAATAGAAACACCATATATTTT. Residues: CASSFNRNTIYF.

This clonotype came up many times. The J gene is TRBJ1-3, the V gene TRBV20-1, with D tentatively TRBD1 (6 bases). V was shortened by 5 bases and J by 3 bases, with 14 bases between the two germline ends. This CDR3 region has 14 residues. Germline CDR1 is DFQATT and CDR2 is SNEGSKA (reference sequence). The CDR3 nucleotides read TGCAGTGCTGGGAAGAGGGGGTTTGGAAACACCATATATTTT. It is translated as CSAGKRGFGNTIYF.

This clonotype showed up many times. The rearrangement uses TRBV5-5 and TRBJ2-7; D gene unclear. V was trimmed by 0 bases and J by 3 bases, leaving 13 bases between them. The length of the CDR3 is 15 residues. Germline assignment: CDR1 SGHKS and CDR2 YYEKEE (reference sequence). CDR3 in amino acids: CASSLGGFSIYEQYV. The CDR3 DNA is TGTGCCAGCAGCTTGGGTGGATTTAGTATCTACGAGCAGTACGTC.

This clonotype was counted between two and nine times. CDR3 residues: CASSTGLGEKLFF. The CDR3 nucleotides read TGTGCCAGCAGCACTGGACTTGGGGAAAAACTGTTTTTT. The V call is TRBV2, the J call TRBJ1-4; D is unclear. This CDR3 has 13 amino acids. V was shortened by 6 bases and J by 8 bases, with 13 bases between the two germline ends. Germline V lookup: CDR1 SNHLY, CDR2 FYNNEI.

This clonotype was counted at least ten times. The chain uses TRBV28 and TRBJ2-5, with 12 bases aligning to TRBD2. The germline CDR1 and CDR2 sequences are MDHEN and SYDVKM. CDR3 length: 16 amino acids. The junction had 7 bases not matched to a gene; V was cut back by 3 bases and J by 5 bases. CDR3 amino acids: CASSFLAGGPIETQYF. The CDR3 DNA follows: TGTGCCAGCAGTTTTCTAGCGGGGGGGCCTATTGAGACCCAGTACTTC.

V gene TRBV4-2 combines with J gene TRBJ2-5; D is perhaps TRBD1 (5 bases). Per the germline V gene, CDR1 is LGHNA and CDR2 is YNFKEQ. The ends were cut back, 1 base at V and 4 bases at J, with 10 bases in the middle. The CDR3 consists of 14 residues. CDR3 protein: CASSQGTRAETQYF. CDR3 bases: TGTGCCAGCAGCCAAGGTACCAGGGCAGAGACCCAGTACTTC.

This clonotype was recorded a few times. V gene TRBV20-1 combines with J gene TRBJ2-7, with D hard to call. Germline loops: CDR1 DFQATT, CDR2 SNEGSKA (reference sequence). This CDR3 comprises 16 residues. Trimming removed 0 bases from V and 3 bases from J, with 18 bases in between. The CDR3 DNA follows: TGCAGTGCTAGAGATTCCCATATTTTCCTAGGCTACGAGCAGTACTTC. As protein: CSARDSHIFLGYEQYF.

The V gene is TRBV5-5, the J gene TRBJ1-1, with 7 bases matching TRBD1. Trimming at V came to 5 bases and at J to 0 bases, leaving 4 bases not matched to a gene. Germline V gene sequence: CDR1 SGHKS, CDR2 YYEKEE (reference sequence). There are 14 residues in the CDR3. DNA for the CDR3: TGTGCCAGCAGTTCTACAGGGGTGAACACTGAAGCTTTCTTT. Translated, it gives CASSSTGVNTEAFF.

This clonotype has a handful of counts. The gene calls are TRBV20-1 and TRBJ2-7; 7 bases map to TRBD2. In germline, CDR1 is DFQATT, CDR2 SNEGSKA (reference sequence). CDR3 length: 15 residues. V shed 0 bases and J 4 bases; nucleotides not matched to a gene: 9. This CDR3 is CSARDDAGVLYEQYF. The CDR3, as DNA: TGCAGTGCTAGAGATGATGCGGGAGTTTTATACGAGCAGTACTTC.

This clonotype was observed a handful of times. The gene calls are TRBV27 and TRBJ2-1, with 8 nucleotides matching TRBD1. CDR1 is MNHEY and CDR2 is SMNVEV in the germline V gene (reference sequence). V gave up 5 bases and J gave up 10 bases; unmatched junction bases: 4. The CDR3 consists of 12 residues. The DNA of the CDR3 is TGTGCCAGCAGTCTACAGGGGGACGAGCAGTTCTTC. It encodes CASSLQGDEQFF.

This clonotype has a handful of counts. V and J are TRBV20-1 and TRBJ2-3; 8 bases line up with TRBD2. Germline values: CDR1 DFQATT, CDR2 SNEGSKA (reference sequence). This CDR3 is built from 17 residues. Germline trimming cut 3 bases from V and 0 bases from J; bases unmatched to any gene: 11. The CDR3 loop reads CSARGAGATISTDTQYF. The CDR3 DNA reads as TGCAGTGCTAGGGGAGCGGGAGCAACAATCAGCACAGATACGCAGTATTTT.

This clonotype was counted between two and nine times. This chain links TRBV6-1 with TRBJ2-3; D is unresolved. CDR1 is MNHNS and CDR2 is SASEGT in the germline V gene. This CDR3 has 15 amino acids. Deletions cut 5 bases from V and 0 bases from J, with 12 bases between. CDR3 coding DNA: TGTGCCAGCAGTAGGTGGAAGGCTAGCACAGATACGCAGTATTTT. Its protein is CASSRWKASTDTQYF.